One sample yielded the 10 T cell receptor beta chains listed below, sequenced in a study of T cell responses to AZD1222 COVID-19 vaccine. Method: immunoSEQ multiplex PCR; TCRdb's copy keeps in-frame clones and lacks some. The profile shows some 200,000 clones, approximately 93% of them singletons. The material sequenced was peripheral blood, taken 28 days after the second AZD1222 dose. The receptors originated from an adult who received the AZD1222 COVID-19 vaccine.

CDR3 nucleotides: TGTGCCAGCAGTGAAAATGTGGGGACGGGGTATGGCTACACCTTC. Residues: CASSENVGTGYGYTF. V is TRBV6-1 and J is TRBJ1-2, with D possibly being TRBD1 (5 bases). V was cut by 2 bases and J by 5 bases, with 15 bases left in between. CDR3 length: 15 residues. The germline V gene has CDR1 MNHNS and CDR2 SASEGT.

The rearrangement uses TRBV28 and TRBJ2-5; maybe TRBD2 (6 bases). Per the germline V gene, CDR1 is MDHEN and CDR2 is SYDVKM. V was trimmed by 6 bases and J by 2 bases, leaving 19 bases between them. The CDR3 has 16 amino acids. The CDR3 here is CASSSPVTAGQETQYF. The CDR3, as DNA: TGTGCCAGCAGCTCCCCAGTCACCGCGGGGCAAGAGACCCAGTACTTC.

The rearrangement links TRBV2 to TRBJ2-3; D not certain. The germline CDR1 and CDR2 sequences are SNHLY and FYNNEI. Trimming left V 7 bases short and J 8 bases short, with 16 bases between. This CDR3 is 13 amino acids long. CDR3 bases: TGTGCCAGCATTGCCGTTCCCTCCTCTACGCAGTATTTT. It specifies CASIAVPSSTQYF.

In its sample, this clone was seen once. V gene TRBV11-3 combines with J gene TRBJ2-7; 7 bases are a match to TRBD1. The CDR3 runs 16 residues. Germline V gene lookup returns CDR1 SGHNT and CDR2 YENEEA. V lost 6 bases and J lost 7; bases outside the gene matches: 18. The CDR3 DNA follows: TGTGCCAGCAGATTAACAACCGGGCTCGCCAGGGGGGAGCAGTACTTC. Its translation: CASRLTTGLARGEQYF.

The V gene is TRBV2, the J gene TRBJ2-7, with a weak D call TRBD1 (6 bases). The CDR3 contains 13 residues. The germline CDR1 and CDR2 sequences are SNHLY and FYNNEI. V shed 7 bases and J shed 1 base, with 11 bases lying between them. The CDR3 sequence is CASNGDISYEQYF. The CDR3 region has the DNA TGTGCCAGCAACGGGGACATATCCTACGAGCAGTACTTC.

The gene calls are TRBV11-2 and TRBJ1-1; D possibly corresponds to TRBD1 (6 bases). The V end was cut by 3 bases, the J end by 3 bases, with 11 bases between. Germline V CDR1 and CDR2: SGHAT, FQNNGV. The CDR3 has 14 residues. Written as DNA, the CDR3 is TGTGCCAGCAGCTTCGGGACACCTTACACTGAAGCTTTCTTT. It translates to CASSFGTPYTEAFF.

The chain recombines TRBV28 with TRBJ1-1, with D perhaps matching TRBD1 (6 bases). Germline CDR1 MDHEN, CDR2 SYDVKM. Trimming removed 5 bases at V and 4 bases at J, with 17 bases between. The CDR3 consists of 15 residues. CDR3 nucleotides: TGTGCCAGCAGTCCGGGGGGGGCCGCGCCCACTGAAGCTTTCTTT. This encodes CASSPGGAAPTEAFF.

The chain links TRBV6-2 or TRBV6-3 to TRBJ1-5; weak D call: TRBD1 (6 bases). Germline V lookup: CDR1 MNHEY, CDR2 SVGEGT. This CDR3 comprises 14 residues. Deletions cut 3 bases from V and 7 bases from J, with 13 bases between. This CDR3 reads CASSYPRRGQPQHF. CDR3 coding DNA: TGTGCCAGCAGTTATCCCCGCAGGGGCCAGCCCCAGCATTTT.

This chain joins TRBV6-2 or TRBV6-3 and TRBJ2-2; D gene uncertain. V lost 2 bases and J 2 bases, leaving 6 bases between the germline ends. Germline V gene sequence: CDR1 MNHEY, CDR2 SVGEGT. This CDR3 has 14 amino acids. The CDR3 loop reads CASSYPTNTGELFF. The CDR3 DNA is TGTGCCAGCAGTTACCCAACCAACACCGGGGAGCTGTTTTTT.

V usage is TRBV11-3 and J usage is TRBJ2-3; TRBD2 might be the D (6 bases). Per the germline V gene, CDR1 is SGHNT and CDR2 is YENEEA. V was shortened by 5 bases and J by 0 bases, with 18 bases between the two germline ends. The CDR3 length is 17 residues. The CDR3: CASSLGLVAASTDTQYF. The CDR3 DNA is TGTGCCAGCAGCCTGGGATTAGTAGCGGCTAGCACAGATACGCAGTATTTT.